A selection of T cell receptor beta chains follows, all from one sample in a study of a mutant IDH1 vaccine in newly diagnosed glioma. Measured with immunoSEQ multiplex PCR; TCRdb has only the in-frame clones, and not every one. This table has about 27,000 clones, 93% appearing once. Specimen: PBMCs, collected from a glioma patient treated with radiotherapy, temozolomide or both. The source of these receptors is a man aged 35-49 years with glioma. The CDR3 runs from the conserved cysteine through the conserved F or W. A D gene is named only where the DNA matches it firmly. Clone size appears in some rows only: once, few, many, or a class for an expanded clone.

d_gene: .; v_gene: TRBV4-1; abundance: .; j_gene: TRBJ2-7; CDR3nt: TGCGCCAGCAGCCAAGATTTGGGTAGTACGGCCATTTCGGAGCAGTACTTC; CDR3aa: CASSQDLGSTAISEQYF
d_gene: .; v_gene: TRBV7-2; abundance: .; j_gene: TRBJ2-1; CDR3nt: TGTGCCAGCAGCTTCTGGCTGGGACGGGACACCACGCAGTTCTTC; CDR3aa: CASSFWLGRDTTQFF
d_gene: .; v_gene: TRBV2; abundance: .; j_gene: TRBJ1-5; CDR3nt: TGTGCCAGCAGTGAAGATAGTCAGCCCCAGCATTTT; CDR3aa: CASSEDSQPQHF
d_gene: .; v_gene: TRBV6-6; abundance: once; j_gene: TRBJ1-5; CDR3nt: TGTGCCAGCAGTTTCCTAAATAGCAATCAGCCCCAGCATTTT; CDR3aa: CASSFLNSNQPQHF
d_gene: TRBD2; v_gene: TRBV11-3; abundance: .; j_gene: TRBJ2-3; CDR3nt: TGTGCCAGCAGCCGGGGGGACTCCGGGTCAGATACGCAGTATTTT; CDR3aa: CASSRGDSGSDTQYF
d_gene: .; v_gene: TRBV5-1; abundance: .; j_gene: TRBJ2-1; CDR3nt: TGCGCCAGCAGCTGGGGGGACAGTAATTACAATGAGCAGTTCTTC; CDR3aa: CASSWGDSNYNEQFF
d_gene: TRBD1; v_gene: TRBV2; abundance: .; j_gene: TRBJ1-5; CDR3nt: TGTGCCAGCAGAACAGGGGGCTATCAGCCCCAGCATTTT; CDR3aa: CASRTGGYQPQHF
d_gene: .; v_gene: TRBV19; abundance: .; j_gene: TRBJ1-2; CDR3nt: TGTGCCAGTAGTAAACAGACTCCCCCCGCTAACTATGGCTACACCTTC; CDR3aa: CASSKQTPPANYGYTF
d_gene: .; v_gene: TRBV5-4; abundance: .; j_gene: TRBJ2-1; CDR3nt: TGTGCCAGCAGCTTGAGTGGGGGATGGCAGTTCTTC; CDR3aa: CASSLSGGWQFF
d_gene: .; v_gene: TRBV20-1; abundance: .; j_gene: TRBJ1-2; CDR3nt: TGCAGTGCTAGAGACCCCTATGGCTACACCTTC; CDR3aa: CSARDPYGYTF
d_gene: .; v_gene: TRBV23-1; abundance: .; j_gene: TRBJ2-1; CDR3nt: TGCGCCAGCAGTCAATCCCAATTGCCCCGACCCTACAATGAGCAGTTCTTC; CDR3aa: CASSQSQLPRPYNEQFF
d_gene: .; v_gene: TRBV11-3; abundance: .; j_gene: TRBJ2-7; CDR3nt: TGTGCCAGCAGCTTGGAGGGATCCGAGCAGTACTTC; CDR3aa: CASSLEGSEQYF
d_gene: TRBD2; v_gene: TRBV6-5; abundance: few; j_gene: TRBJ2-7; CDR3nt: TGTGCTACCAAGCGGGATCTCTCCTACGAGCAGTACTTC; CDR3aa: CATKRDLSYEQYF
d_gene: .; v_gene: TRBV27; abundance: .; j_gene: TRBJ1-1; CDR3nt: TGTGCCAGCACTCCTTCAGGGTTGGGCACTGAAGCTTTCTTT; CDR3aa: CASTPSGLGTEAFF
d_gene: .; v_gene: TRBV19; abundance: .; j_gene: TRBJ2-7; CDR3nt: TGTGCCAGTAGTATCGTCGGTCAGGGTAGTTACGAGCAGTACTTC; CDR3aa: CASSIVGQGSYEQYF
d_gene: .; v_gene: TRBV27; abundance: .; j_gene: TRBJ1-5; CDR3nt: TGTGCCAGCGGTAATACGGGAGGCAATCAGCCCCAGCATTTT; CDR3aa: CASGNTGGNQPQHF
d_gene: .; v_gene: TRBV19; abundance: .; j_gene: TRBJ2-2; CDR3nt: TGTGCCAGTGGGGGGTCCGCGAACACCGGGGAGCTGTTTTTT; CDR3aa: CASGGSANTGELFF
d_gene: .; v_gene: TRBV5-1; abundance: .; j_gene: TRBJ2-3; CDR3nt: TGCGCCAGCAGCCGGATGGGGGCGGCCCAGGGGGGAGATACGCAGTATTTT; CDR3aa: CASSRMGAAQGGDTQYF
d_gene: .; v_gene: TRBV19; abundance: .; j_gene: TRBJ1-5; CDR3nt: TGTGCCAGTAGTATAGCTCGTAATCAGCCCCAGCATTTT; CDR3aa: CASSIARNQPQHF
d_gene: .; v_gene: TRBV5-8; abundance: .; j_gene: TRBJ2-3; CDR3nt: TGTGCCAGCAGCTTCGGAGGGCCGACAGATACGCAGTATTTT; CDR3aa: CASSFGGPTDTQYF
d_gene: .; v_gene: TRBV29-1; abundance: .; j_gene: TRBJ2-1; CDR3nt: TGCAGCGTTGAAGGGGGGGTAGGGCTCGAGCAGTTCTTC; CDR3aa: CSVEGGVGLEQFF
d_gene: .; v_gene: TRBV7-2; abundance: few; j_gene: TRBJ1-3; CDR3nt: TGTGCCAGCAGCTTAGCGACCGGAAACACCATATATTTT; CDR3aa: CASSLATGNTIYF
d_gene: .; v_gene: TRBV11-3; abundance: once; j_gene: TRBJ2-5; CDR3nt: TGTGCCAGCAGTCCAATCCACAACCACCAAGAGACCCAGTACTTC; CDR3aa: CASSPIHNHQETQYF
d_gene: .; v_gene: TRBV27; abundance: .; j_gene: TRBJ1-2; CDR3nt: TGTGCCAGCATGGGGGGAGGTCGGAGGGGCTACACCTTC; CDR3aa: CASMGGGRRGYTF
d_gene: .; v_gene: TRBV7-9; abundance: .; j_gene: TRBJ2-1; CDR3nt: TGTGCCATTCCCTTAAAGCACAATGAGCAGTTCTTC; CDR3aa: CAIPLKHNEQFF
d_gene: TRBD1; v_gene: TRBV9; abundance: .; j_gene: TRBJ1-1; CDR3nt: TGTGCCAGCAGCGACCGTCCGACGGGACAGCCAAACACTGAAGCTTTCTTT; CDR3aa: CASSDRPTGQPNTEAFF
d_gene: .; v_gene: TRBV5-1; abundance: .; j_gene: TRBJ1-2; CDR3nt: TGCGCCAGCAGCTCCGAACCCTCGGGAGGCTACACCTTC; CDR3aa: CASSSEPSGGYTF
d_gene: .; v_gene: TRBV5-1; abundance: .; j_gene: TRBJ2-1; CDR3nt: TGCGCCAGCAGTTCCCTCGGAGAAAGCTCCTACAATGAGCAGTTCTTC; CDR3aa: CASSSLGESSYNEQFF
d_gene: .; v_gene: TRBV19; abundance: .; j_gene: TRBJ2-5; CDR3nt: TGTGCCAGTAGTCGAGTAGCTGGTCCCAAAGAGACCCAGTACTTC; CDR3aa: CASSRVAGPKETQYF
d_gene: .; v_gene: TRBV4-1; abundance: .; j_gene: TRBJ2-2; CDR3nt: TGCGCCAGCAGCCCTCAGGGGGGCGGGGAGCTGTTTTTT; CDR3aa: CASSPQGGGELFF
d_gene: TRBD1; v_gene: TRBV5-4; abundance: .; j_gene: TRBJ2-2; CDR3nt: TGTGCCAGCAGCTCGGGACAGAGTCCCGGGGAGCTGTTTTTT; CDR3aa: CASSSGQSPGELFF
d_gene: .; v_gene: TRBV5-8; abundance: .; j_gene: TRBJ2-6; CDR3nt: TGTGCCAGCAGACGGGTCGGCTCTGGGGCCAACGTCCTGACTTTC; CDR3aa: CASRRVGSGANVLTF
d_gene: TRBD2; v_gene: TRBV5-1; abundance: once; j_gene: TRBJ2-1; CDR3nt: TGCGCCAGCAGCTTGTGGGGGAGGGACTTGCAGTTCTTC; CDR3aa: CASSLWGRDLQFF
d_gene: .; v_gene: TRBV5-5; abundance: few; j_gene: TRBJ2-1; CDR3nt: TGTGCCAGCAGCCCGGACTACAATGAGCAGTTCTTC; CDR3aa: CASSPDYNEQFF
d_gene: .; v_gene: TRBV7-2; abundance: .; j_gene: TRBJ2-5; CDR3nt: TGTGCCAGCAGCTTACCCGGGGGCCCCCAAGAGACCCAGTACTTC; CDR3aa: CASSLPGGPQETQYF
d_gene: .; v_gene: TRBV19; abundance: .; j_gene: TRBJ1-3; CDR3nt: TGTGCCAGTACCGTAGACCCGAGCGGAAACACCATATATTTT; CDR3aa: CASTVDPSGNTIYF
d_gene: .; v_gene: TRBV7-2; abundance: .; j_gene: TRBJ2-1; CDR3nt: TGTGCCAGCACCTCAAAAGGCCATGAGCAGTTCTTC; CDR3aa: CASTSKGHEQFF
d_gene: .; v_gene: TRBV27; abundance: .; j_gene: TRBJ1-5; CDR3nt: TGTGCCACCAAAATAGGGCAGGGCCCCAATCAGCCCCAGCATTTT; CDR3aa: CATKIGQGPNQPQHF
d_gene: TRBD2; v_gene: TRBV11-3; abundance: .; j_gene: TRBJ2-1; CDR3nt: TGTGCCAGCAGCTTAGGGCTTACTAGCGGTGAGCAGTTCTTC; CDR3aa: CASSLGLTSGEQFF
d_gene: .; v_gene: TRBV6-1; abundance: few; j_gene: TRBJ2-7; CDR3nt: TGTGCCAGCACCGACAGCAGCGAGCAGTACTTC; CDR3aa: CASTDSSEQYF